This entry is about one TCR beta chain. In this sample, this clonotype turned up a few times. It has no known antigen specificity. No per-base quality is available; no much larger clone lies one base away. Library construction relied on 5' RACE. Sequencing used a NextSeq 500. The TCR library protocol attached unique molecular identifiers to individual cDNA molecules to correct for sequencing error and PCR bias. Both TCR alpha and beta chains were sequenced, and tight co-correlation was observed between alpha and beta sequence abundances in each sample. On the authors' methods: V gene, J gene and CDR3 annotation of TCR sequences was performed with Decombinator V4. TCRs were defined as expanded if a significant change between any two time points was detected under a Poisson model with p below 0.0001. Abundances of TCRs were expressed as counts per million after normalisation to the total number of TCRs sequenced in each sample. MAIT TCRs were defined by TRAV1-2 paired with TRAJ12, TRAJ20 or TRAJ33, and iNKT TCRs by TRAV10 paired with TRAJ18. A search of VDJdb, accessed on 1 November 2021, was run for TCRs annotated to CMV, EBV and SARS-CoV-2, with TCRs annotated for multiple antigens excluded. TCRdb's own reprocessing of the public reads used fastp at Q25 and MiXCR and kept productive beta chains. A single entry per CDR3 protein holds the most common genes and DNA from its merged rows. None of the V and J calls come from the authors' own analysis; TCRdb made them. In all, the sample holds tens of thousands of distinct CDR3 sequences, and more than 10% of those were seen once. The ten biggest clones cover 3.5% to 5% of the sample.

The data belong to a study of early T cells in non-severe SARS-CoV-2 infection (dated by TCRdb to the early 2020s). General notes on the study: Because TCR sequencing relied on bulk RNA taken from unsorted whole blood, pairing of alpha and beta chains was not possible.

This was a case-control study nested in a cohort of healthcare workers in London, UK, who had nasopharyngeal swab PCR tests and blood samples taken every week. Healthcare workers were enrolled in the week of the UK lockdown, from 23 to 31 March 2020, and were followed every week for up to 16 weeks. Broader findings and caveats from the paper: Matching against VDJdb was skewed toward anti-spike CD8 responses, likely underestimated virus-specific expansions, and missed private and CD4 specificities.

The V and J ends are trimmed by 6 bases and 8 bases, leaving 19 bases between them. The CDR3, from cysteine to phenylalanine, totals 14 residues. Of all the DNA, just the CDR3 is kept, 42 bases in frame from base 1. The sequence was collected from an adult who was a healthcare worker with PCR-confirmed SARS-CoV-2 infection or an uninfected control (not recorded which). The rearranged chain carries TRBV12-3 or TRBV12-4 and TRBJ1-1, with TRBD1 perhaps the D gene, on 6 matching bases. The material was whole blood, obtained at baseline. Here is the DNA: TGTGCCAGCAGGGTGAGGGGGGCTTCGAACGAAGCTTTCTTT. Its protein product is CASRVRGASNEAFF.